This T cell receptor beta chain was captured in a study of shared clonotypes between healthy human individuals. General study findings and limits: At large depth, rarefaction still showed sorted-subset sequencing to be incomplete.

As defined, naive CD8 cells were CD45RO-negative and positively selected for CCR7, with terminally differentiated effector memory CD45RA+ cells excluded. Some clones are missing from TCRdb's copy, which holds only in-frame ones; the method was immunoSEQ multiplex PCR. The sample contains 1.5 million to 2.5 million clones, about 94% of which appear only once. As to this clone: The antigen remains unidentified. The same CDR3 can be traced to other DNA sequences in this sample.

Germline CDR1 and CDR2: SEHNR and FQNEAQ (reference sequence). V shed 4 bases, J shed 2 bases, and the junction held 4 bases outside the gene matches. The CDR3 extends over 15 amino acids. The J gene is TRBJ1-4, the V gene TRBV7-9, with 7 bases that match TRBD1. The clonotype comes from a man aged 18 to 30 in good health. The sequenced sample was naive CD8+ T cells sorted from blood. CDR3 sequence: CASSSTGATNEKLFF. CDR3 in DNA: TGTGCCAGCAGCTCAACAGGGGCCACTAATGAAAAACTGTTTTTT.